This T cell receptor beta chain was sequenced for a study of T cell repertoires in cytomegalovirus infection. Study background: Use of recently identified HLA-C-restricted and well-studied HLA-B-restricted CMV epitopes was part of the study. Findings and caveats of the study: CMV carriers having the relevant HLA were flagged by cumulative public TCR beta family frequency.

Comment on this clonotype: Antigen unknown.

TCRdb analysed the reads with MiXCR anew, one entry per CDR3 protein. The table shows a few hundred thousand distinct CDR3 sequences, with 40% occurring only once. V lost 0 bases, J lost 6 bases, and 14 bases lay in between. In germline, CDR1 is SGHVS, CDR2 FQNEAQ. This CDR3 has 15 amino acids. The origin of this receptor is a human donor in good health (CMV status not recorded). Some clones in this sample may be carry-over from other donors' samples. The specimen comprised cultured PBMCs, sampled from culture after CMV antigen stimulation. This sequence joins TRBV7-8 and TRBJ2-5, with a possible D match to TRBD2 (7 bases). The CDR3 here is CASSLAGGPEKTQYF. The CDR3, as DNA: TGTGCCAGCAGCTTAGCGGGGGGGCCGGAAAAGACCCAGTACTTC.